This TCR beta chain was documented in a study of blood T cells in healthy people across ages (dated by TCRdb to the mid-2010s). Study-wide context: Template switching captured roughly one uniquely barcoded TCR beta cDNA molecule per two T cells in model experiments. Using the same blood draw, the study looked at two additional independent replicas of 1 million unique cDNA reads for two donors, one aged 18 to 30 and the other aged 80 or older. Donors of different ages were randomly distributed across sequencing lanes to avoid experimental bias. Age-related changes in TCR beta repertoire diversity were measured in the study by deep sequencing normalized with unique cDNA molecular identifiers. The donors were split into four age groups: young (average about 16 years), middle-aged (over 35), aged (approximately 59) and long-lived (over 75).

Relative to germline, V is missing 1 base and J is missing 5 bases, with 3 bases of the junction outside any gene match. Looking up the germline V gene yields CDR1 LGHNA and CDR2 YSLEER. The CDR3 contains 14 residues, cysteine and phenylalanine counted. Only the CDR3 DNA stays, 42 bases, in frame from base 1. Overall results and qualifications from the work: Donor CMV infection status was unknown, potentially confounding age-related changes in expanded clonotypes. Compared with the aged group, the long-lived group had more naive CD4+ T cells, fewer expanded clones and increased TCR diversity, a pattern suggesting age selection. Observed TCR beta diversity correlated strongly with the percentage of naive T cells measured by flow cytometry. Because profiling used bulk unsorted PBMCs, naive and antigen-experienced compartments could not be compared conclusively. As age increased, observed TCR beta diversity per million T cells dropped in a roughly linear way, and a significant reduction was already evident by age about 40. Estimates of total diversity based on one million sequenced T cells were regarded as lower bounds and as underestimates.

The receptor library was made with 5' RACE. TCRdb records Illumina HiSeq 2500 as the sequencer. A second PCR of roughly 7 to 11 cycles was performed with a sample-barcoded 5' primer and a J-beta primer mix. Each TCR beta cDNA molecule received a unique molecular identifier from a template-switch 5' adaptor carrying 12 random nucleotides. Each sample yielded at least 2.5 million CDR3-containing paired-end reads. First-strand cDNA was synthesized from all RNA with the Mint cDNA synthesis kit, primed by a TRBC-specific oligonucleotide. Following uracil-DNA glycosylase treatment, a first 18-cycle PCR with universal primers M1SS and BC2_uni_R was performed on all cDNA. As for the original processing: Normalization of each sample was performed by random selection of 1 million high-quality reads, each carrying a distinct molecular identifier. Reads sharing molecular identifiers were discarded rather than binned into consensus sequences. CDR3 identification, clonotype clustering and error correction used MiTCR with a Q25 quality threshold and the strictest error-elimination algorithm. A nonparametric unseen species model using Euler transformation provided a lower-bound estimate of total TCR beta diversity. The raw public data were reprocessed by TCRdb itself: fastp quality trimming at Q25, MiXCR clonotype calling, in-frame beta chains only. Each CDR3 protein gets just one entry, which takes the most common genes and DNA from the rows behind it. The V and J calls, along with clone size, are taken from TCRdb and not from the paper's own processing. The sample includes almost 1 million distinct CDR3 sequences, with just over 50% observed a single time. The top ten constitute over 20% of the sample.

The donors were some 39 Caucasian individuals from Russia, aged 6 to 90 years, who were systemically healthy. Each donor gave 8.5 to 10 milliliters of peripheral blood, collected into EDTA-treated Vacutainer tubes. PBMCs were isolated by Ficoll-Paque density-gradient centrifugation, with at least 7 million obtained per sample. Total RNA, at least 5 micrograms per sample, was extracted from PBMCs with Trizol reagent. The percentages of naive CD45RAhigh/CD27high T cells were determined by flow cytometry on a PBMC aliquot from every donor. The count of this clonotype is one. No antigen is known for it. Base qualities were left out, and no much larger clone turns up one base away.

The sequence came from a woman aged 55-70 years in good health. The chain couples TRBV4-3 to TRBJ2-3; 7 of the junction bases match TRBD1. Sequencing was performed on blood. This receptor has the CDR3 CASSQGTGLDTQYF. The bases read TGCGCCAGCAGCCAAGGGACAGGCCTAGATACGCAGTATTTT.